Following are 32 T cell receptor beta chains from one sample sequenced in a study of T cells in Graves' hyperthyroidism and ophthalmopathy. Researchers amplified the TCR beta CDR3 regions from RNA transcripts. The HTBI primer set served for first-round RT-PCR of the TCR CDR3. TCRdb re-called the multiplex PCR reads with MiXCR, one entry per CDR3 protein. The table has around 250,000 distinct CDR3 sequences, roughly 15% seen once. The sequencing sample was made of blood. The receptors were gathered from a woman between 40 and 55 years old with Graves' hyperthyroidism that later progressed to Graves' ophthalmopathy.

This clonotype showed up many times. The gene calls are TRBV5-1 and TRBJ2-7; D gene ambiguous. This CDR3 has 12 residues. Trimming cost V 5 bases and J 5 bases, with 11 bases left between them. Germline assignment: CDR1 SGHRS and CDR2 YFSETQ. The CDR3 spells CASRLGLNEQYF. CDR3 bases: TGCGCCAGCAGACTCGGCCTCAACGAGCAGTACTTC.

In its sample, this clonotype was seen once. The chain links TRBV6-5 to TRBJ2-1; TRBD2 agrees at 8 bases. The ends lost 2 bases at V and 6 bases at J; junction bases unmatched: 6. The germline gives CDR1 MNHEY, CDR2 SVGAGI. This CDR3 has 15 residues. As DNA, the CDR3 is TGTGCCAGCAGTTACATCGGGGGGGGGGGCAATGAGCAGTTCTTC. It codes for CASSYIGGGGNEQFF.

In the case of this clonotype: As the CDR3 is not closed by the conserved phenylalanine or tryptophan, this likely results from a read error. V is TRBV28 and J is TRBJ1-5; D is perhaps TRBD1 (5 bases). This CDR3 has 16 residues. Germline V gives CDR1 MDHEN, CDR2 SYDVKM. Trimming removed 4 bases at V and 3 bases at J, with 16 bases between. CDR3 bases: TGTGCCAGCAGTTCGACTTGGACGGGACTCAATCAGCCCCAGCATGTT. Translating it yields CASSSTWTGLNQPQHV.

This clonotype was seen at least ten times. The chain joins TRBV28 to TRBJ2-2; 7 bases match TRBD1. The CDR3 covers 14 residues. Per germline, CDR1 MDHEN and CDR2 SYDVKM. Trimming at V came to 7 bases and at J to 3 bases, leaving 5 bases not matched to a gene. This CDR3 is CASKGQTDTGELFF. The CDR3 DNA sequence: TGTGCCAGCAAGGGACAGACGGACACCGGGGAGCTGTTTTTT.

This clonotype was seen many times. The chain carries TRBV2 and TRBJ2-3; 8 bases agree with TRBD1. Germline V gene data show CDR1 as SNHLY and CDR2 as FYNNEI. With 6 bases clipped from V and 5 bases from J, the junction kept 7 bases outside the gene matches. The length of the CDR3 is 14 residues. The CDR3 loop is CASRPGQVKDTQYF. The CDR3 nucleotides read TGTGCCAGCAGACCGGGACAGGTAAAAGATACGCAGTATTTT.

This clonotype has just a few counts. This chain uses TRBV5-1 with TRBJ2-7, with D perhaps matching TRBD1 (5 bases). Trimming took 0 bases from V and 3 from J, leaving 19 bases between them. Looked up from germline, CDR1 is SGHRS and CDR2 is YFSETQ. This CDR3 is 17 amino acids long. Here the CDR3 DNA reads TGCGCCAGCAGCTTGGTTTCAGGGCCGACCGTAGACTACGAGCAGTACTTC. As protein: CASSLVSGPTVDYEQYF.

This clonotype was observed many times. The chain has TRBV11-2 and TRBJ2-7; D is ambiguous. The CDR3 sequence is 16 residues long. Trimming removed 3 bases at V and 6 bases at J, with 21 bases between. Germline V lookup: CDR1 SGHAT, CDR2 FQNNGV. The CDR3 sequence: CASSLWGVAPTTEQYF. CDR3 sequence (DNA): TGTGCCAGCAGCTTGTGGGGTGTAGCACCCACCACCGAGCAGTACTTC.

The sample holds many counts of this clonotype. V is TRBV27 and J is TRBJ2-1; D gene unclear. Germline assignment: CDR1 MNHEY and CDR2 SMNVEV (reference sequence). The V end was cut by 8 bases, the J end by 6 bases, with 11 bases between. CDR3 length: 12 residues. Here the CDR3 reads CASYRTLNEQFF. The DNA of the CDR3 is TGTGCCAGCTACCGAACCCTCAATGAGCAGTTCTTC.

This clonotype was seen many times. CDR3 nucleotides: TGTGCCAGCAGTTCGGGACAGCACAATCAGCCCCAGCATTTT. This sequence encodes CASSSGQHNQPQHF. The J gene is TRBJ1-5, the V gene TRBV6-1, with 7 bases identical to TRBD1. V gave up 5 bases and J gave up 3 bases; unmatched junction bases: 4. Germline V gene lookup returns CDR1 MNHNS and CDR2 SASEGT. The CDR3 runs 14 residues.

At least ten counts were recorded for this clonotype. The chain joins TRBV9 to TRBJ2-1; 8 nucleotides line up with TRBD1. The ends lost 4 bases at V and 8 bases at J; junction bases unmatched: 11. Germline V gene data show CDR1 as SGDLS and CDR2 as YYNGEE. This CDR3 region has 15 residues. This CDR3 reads CASSLRTGFIDEQFF. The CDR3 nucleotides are TGTGCCAGCAGCCTACGGACAGGGTTTATAGATGAGCAGTTCTTC.

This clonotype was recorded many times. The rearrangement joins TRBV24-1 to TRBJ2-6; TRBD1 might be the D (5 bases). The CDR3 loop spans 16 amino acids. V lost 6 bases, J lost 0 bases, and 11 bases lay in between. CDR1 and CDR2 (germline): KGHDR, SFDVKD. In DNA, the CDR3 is TGTGCCACCAGTCCCCGGACAATCTCTGGGGCCAACGTCCTGACTTTC. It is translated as CATSPRTISGANVLTF.

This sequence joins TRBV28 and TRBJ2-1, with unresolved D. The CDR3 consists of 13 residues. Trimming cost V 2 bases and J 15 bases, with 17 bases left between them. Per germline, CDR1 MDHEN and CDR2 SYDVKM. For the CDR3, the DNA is TGTGCCAGCAGTTTAGGGCTCTTGGCAGGTTGGTTCTTC. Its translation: CASSLGLLAGWFF.

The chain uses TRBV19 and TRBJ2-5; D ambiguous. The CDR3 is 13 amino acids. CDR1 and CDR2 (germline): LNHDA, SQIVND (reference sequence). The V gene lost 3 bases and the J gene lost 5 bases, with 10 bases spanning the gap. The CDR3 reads CASSIAIRETQYF. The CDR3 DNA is TGTGCCAGTAGTATTGCCATCCGGGAGACCCAGTACTTC. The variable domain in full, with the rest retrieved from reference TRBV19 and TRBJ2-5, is DGGITQSPKYLFRKEGQNVTLSCEQNLNHDAMYWYRQDPGQGLRLIYYSQIVNDFQKGDIAEGYSVSREKKESFPLTVTSAQKNPTAFYLCASSIAIRETQYFGPGTRLLVL.

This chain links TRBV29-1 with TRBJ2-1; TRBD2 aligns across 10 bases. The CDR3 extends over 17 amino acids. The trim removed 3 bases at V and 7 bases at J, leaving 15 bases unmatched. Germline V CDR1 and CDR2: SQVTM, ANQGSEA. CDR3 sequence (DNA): TGCAGCGTTGATGGACTAGCGGCTATCTCCTCGGGAAATGAGCAGTTCTTC. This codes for CSVDGLAAISSGNEQFF.

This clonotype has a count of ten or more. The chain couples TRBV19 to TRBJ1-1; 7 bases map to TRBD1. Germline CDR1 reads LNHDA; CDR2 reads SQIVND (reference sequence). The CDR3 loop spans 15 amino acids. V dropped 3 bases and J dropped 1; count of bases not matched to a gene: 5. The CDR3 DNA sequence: TGTGCCAGTAGTATCTCGGGACAGCCGAACACTGAAGCTTTCTTT. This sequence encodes CASSISGQPNTEAFF.

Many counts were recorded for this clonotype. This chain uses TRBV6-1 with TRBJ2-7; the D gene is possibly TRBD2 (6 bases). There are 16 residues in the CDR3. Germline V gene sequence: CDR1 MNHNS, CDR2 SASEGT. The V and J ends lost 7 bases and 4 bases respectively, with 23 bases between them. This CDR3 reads CASKVRVGGAPYEQYF. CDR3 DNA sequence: TGTGCCAGCAAGGTGCGAGTGGGGGGAGCACCTTACGAGCAGTACTTC.

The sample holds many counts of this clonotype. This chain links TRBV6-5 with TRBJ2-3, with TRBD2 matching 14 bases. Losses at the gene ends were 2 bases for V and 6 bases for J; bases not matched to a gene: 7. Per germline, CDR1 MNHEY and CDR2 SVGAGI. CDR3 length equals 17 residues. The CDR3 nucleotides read TGTGCCAGCAGTTACCTAGGACTAGCGGGAGGTTCGGATACGCAGTATTTT. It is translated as CASSYLGLAGGSDTQYF.

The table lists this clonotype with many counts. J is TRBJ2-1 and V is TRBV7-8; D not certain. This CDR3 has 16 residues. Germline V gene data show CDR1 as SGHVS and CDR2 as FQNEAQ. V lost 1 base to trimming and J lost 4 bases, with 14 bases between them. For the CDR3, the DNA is TGTGCCAGCAGCTTAGGGGTAGGAATGGGATACAATGAGCAGTTCTTC. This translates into CASSLGVGMGYNEQFF.

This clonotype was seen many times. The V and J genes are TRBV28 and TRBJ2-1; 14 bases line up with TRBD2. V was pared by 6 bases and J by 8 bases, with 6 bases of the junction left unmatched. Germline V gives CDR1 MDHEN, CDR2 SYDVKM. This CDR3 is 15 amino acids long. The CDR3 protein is CASSHETSGRDEQFF. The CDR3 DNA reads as TGTGCCAGCAGCCACGAGACTAGCGGGAGGGATGAGCAGTTCTTC.

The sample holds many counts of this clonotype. CDR3 sequence: CAASQGWYTGELFF. The CDR3 DNA sequence: TGTGCCGCCTCCCAGGGTTGGTACACCGGGGAGCTGTTTTTT. The gene calls are TRBV6-1 and TRBJ2-2, with a tentative D call TRBD1 (5 bases). Germline lookup yields CDR1 MNHNS and CDR2 SASEGT. Deletions cut 11 bases from V and 3 bases from J, with 16 bases between. The CDR3 runs to 14 residues.

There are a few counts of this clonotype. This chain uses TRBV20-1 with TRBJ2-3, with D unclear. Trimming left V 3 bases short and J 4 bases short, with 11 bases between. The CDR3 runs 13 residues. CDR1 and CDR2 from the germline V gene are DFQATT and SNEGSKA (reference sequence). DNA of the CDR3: TGCAGTGCTAGCATACCTGGGGCAGATACGCAGTATTTT. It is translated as CSASIPGADTQYF.

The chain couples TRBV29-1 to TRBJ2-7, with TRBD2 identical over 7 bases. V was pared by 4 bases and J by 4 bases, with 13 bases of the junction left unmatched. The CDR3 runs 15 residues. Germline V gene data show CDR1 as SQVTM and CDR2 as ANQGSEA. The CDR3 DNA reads TGCAGCGTTGGGGGTCTGCCTGGCGGGAGATACGAGCAGTACTTC. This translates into CSVGGLPGGRYEQYF.

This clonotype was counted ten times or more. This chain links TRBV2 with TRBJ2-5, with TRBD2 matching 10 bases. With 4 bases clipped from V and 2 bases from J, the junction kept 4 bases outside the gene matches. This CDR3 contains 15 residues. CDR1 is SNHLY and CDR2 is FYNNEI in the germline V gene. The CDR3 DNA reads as TGTGCCAGCAGTGCGTGGACTAGCGGACAAGAGACCCAGTACTTC. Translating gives CASSAWTSGQETQYF.

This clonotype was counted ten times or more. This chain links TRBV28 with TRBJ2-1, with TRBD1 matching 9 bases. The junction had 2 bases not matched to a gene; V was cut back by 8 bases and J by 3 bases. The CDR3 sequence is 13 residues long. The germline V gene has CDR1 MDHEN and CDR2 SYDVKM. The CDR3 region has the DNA TGTGCCAGCTTGGACAGGGGCTACAATGAGCAGTTCTTC. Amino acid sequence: CASLDRGYNEQFF.

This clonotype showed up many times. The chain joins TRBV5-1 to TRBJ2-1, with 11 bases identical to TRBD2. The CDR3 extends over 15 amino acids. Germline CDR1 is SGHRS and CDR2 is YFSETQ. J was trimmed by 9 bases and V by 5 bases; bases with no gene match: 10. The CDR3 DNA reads TGCGCCAGCAGAATTCTAGCGGGAGGACCGGGTGAGCAGTTCTTC. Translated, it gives CASRILAGGPGEQFF. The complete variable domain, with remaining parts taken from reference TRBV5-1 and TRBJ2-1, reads KAGVTQTPRYLIKTRGQQVTLSCSPISGHRSVSWYQQTPGQGLQFLFEYFSETQRNKGNFPGRFSGRQFSNSRSEMNVSTLELGDSALYLCASRILAGGPGEQFFGPGTRLTVL.

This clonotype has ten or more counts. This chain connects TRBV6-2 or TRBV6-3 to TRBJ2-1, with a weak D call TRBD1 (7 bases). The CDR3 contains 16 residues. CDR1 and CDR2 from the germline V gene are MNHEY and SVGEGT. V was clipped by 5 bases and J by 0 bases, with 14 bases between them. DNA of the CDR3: TGTGCCAGCAGTACAGGGGACTCGAGCTCCTACAATGAGCAGTTCTTC. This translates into CASSTGDSSSYNEQFF.

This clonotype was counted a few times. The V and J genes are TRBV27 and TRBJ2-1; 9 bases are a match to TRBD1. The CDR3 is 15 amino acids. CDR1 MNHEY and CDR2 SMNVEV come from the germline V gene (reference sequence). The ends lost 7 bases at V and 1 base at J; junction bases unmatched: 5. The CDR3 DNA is TGTGCCAGCAATCCCGGACAGGGGTCCTACAATGAGCAGTTCTTC. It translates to CASNPGQGSYNEQFF.

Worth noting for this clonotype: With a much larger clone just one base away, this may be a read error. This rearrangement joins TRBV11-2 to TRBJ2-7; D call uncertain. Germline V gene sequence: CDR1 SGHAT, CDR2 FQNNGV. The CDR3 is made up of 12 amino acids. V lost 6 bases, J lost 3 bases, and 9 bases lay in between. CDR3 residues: CASRWPLYEQYF. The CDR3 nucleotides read TGTGCCAGCAGATGGCCGCTCTACGAGCAGTACTTC.

CDR3: CASSVSGGPPLHF. CDR3 nucleotide sequence: TGTGCCAGCAGTGTGTCAGGGGGCCCACCCCTCCACTTT. This chain uses TRBV2 with TRBJ1-6; 8 bases line up with TRBD1. J was trimmed by 11 bases and V by 4 bases; bases with no gene match: 4. Germline lookup yields CDR1 SNHLY and CDR2 FYNNEI. The CDR3 has 13 residues.

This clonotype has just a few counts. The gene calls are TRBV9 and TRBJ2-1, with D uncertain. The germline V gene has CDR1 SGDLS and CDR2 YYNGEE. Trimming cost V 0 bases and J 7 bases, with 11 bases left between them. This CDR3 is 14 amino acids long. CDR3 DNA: TGTGCCAGCAGCGTAGCGGTTACGCAAAATGAGCAGTTCTTC. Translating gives CASSVAVTQNEQFF.

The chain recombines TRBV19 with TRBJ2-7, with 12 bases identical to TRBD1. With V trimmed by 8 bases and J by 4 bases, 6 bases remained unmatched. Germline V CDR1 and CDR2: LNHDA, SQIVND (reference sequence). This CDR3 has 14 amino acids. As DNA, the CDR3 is TGTGCCAGTCAACCGGGACAGGGGGCTTACGAGCAGTACTTC. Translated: CASQPGQGAYEQYF.

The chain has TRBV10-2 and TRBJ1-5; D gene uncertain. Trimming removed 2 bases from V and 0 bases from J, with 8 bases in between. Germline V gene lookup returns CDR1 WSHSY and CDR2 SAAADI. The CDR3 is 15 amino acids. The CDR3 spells CASSEKGLSNQPQHF. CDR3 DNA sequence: TGCGCCAGCAGTGAGAAAGGACTTAGCAATCAGCCCCAGCATTTT.